Listed here is a single T cell receptor (beta chain). The record originates from a study of blood T cell repertoires in COVID-19. Study background: T cells, B-cell-depleted T cells, or PBMCs provided the cDNA or gDNA that served as material.

How the authors handled the data: Reference gene primers were amplified, and this amplification served to estimate nucleated cell counts. The repertoire was sequenced with immunoSEQ multiplex PCR; TCRdb's copy has only in-frame clones and lacks some. V, J and clone size reflect that table, while D and trimming were determined from the DNA. The table includes roughly 50,000 clones, 65% to 85% detected once. Sequenced material: peripheral blood. This clonotype was sampled from a human donor with active or convalescent COVID-19. The donor label of this sample is uncertain.

The CDR3, as DNA: TGTGACCTACAGGGGGTCCAAGAGACCCAGTACTTC. Amino acid sequence: CDLQGVQETQYF. The gene calls are TRBV24-1 and TRBJ2-5; the match to TRBD1 covers 8 bases. The CDR3 extends over 12 amino acids. The germline CDR1 and CDR2 sequences are KGHDR and SFDVKD.